What follows are 3 T cell receptor beta chains derived from one specimen sequenced in a study of OX40 agonist ivuxolimab in advanced cancers. Clones were sequenced by immunoSEQ multiplex PCR, and TCRdb holds only the in-frame ones, with some missing. The data hold tens of thousands of clones, with about 86% observed a single time. The specimen comprised CD4+ or CD8+ T cells sorted from blood, sampled in a trial of the OX40 agonist ivuxolimab. The source of these receptors is an adult with an advanced solid tumor such as melanoma, head and neck, liver or kidney cancer.

This rearrangement joins TRBV10-2 to TRBJ2-3; no definite D call. Trimming stripped 1 base from V and 4 bases from J, with 3 bases between. Germline V gene lookup returns CDR1 WSHSY and CDR2 SAAADI. The CDR3 is 12 residues long. In nucleotides, the CDR3 is TGCGCCAGCAGTGAGTTTTCAGATACGCAGTATTTT. Translation gives CASSEFSDTQYF.

The V and J genes are TRBV6-5 and TRBJ2-7; perhaps TRBD1 as D (6 bases). The germline V and J ends were trimmed by 8 bases and 7 bases, with 18 bases remaining between them. CDR1 and CDR2 (germline): MNHEY, SVGAGI. The CDR3 has 13 amino acids. This CDR3 reads CASFAYRETEQYV. CDR3 DNA: TGTGCCAGCTTTGCTTACAGGGAAACAGAGCAGTACGTC.

The V call is TRBV7-9, the J call TRBJ2-7; D is unresolved. The germline gives CDR1 SEHNR, CDR2 FQNEAQ (reference sequence). Trimming left V 5 bases short and J 5 bases short, with 16 bases between. CDR3 length: 14 residues. CDR3 coding DNA: TGTGCCAGCAGCCCACAGACTCCGACGGACGAGCAGTACTTC. This codes for CASSPQTPTDEQYF.